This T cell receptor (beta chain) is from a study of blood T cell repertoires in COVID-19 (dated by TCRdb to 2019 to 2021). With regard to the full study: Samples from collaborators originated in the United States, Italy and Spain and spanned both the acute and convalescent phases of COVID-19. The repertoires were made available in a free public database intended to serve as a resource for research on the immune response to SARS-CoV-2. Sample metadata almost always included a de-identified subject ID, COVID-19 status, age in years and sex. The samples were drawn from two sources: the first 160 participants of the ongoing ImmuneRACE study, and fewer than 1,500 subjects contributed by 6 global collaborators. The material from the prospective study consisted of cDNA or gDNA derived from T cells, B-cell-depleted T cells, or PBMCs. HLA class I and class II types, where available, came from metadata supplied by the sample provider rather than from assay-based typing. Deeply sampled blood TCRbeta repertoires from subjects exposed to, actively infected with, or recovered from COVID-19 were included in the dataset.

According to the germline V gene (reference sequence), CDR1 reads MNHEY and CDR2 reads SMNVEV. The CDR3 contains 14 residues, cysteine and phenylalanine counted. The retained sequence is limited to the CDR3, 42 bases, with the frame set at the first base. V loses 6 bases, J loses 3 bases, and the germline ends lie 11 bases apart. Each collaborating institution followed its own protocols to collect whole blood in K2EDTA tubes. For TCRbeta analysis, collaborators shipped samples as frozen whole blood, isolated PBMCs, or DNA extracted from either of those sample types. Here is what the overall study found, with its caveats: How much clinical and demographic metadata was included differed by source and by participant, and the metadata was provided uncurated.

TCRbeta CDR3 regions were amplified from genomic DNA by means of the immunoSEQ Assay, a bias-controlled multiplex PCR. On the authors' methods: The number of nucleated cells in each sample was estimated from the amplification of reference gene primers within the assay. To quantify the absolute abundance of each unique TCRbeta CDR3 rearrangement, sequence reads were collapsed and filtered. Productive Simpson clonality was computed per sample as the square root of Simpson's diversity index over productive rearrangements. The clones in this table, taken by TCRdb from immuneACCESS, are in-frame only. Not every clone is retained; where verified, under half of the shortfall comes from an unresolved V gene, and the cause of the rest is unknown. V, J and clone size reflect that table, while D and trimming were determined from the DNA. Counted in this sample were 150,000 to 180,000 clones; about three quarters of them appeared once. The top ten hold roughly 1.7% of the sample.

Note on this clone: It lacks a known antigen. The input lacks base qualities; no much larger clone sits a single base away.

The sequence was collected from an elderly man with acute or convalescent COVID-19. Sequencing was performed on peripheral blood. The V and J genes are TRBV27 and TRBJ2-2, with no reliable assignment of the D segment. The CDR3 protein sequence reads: CASRQYRDTGELFF. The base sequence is TGTGCCAGCAGACAATACCGGGACACCGGGGAGCTGTTTTTT.